The table lists the clone carrying this T cell receptor (beta chain) with a few counts. Its target is unknown. The amount of total RNA extracted per sample was at least 5 micrograms. The sample originates from a study of blood T cells in healthy people across ages. It was with a sample-barcoded 5' primer and a J-beta primer mix that a second PCR of about 7 to 12 cycles was run. MiXCR, applied by TCRdb to the 5' RACE reads, yields one record per CDR3 protein. The sample consists of 600,000 to 1,000,000 distinct CDR3 sequences, 58% of them appearing once. The CDR3 length is 14 residues. Germline CDR1 is MDHEN and CDR2 is SYDVKM. Trimming removed 4 bases at V and 5 bases at J, with 14 bases between. Notes on the study in general: Not knowing donor CMV status may have confounded expanded clonotype changes.

V is TRBV28 and J is TRBJ2-5; D possibly corresponds to TRBD2 (6 bases). Sequencing was done on a sample of blood. This sequence was found in a man aged 25 to 40 in good health. CDR3 in amino acids: CASSSTGLAETQYF. The CDR3 coding sequence is TGTGCCAGCAGTTCCACGGGGCTAGCGGAGACCCAGTACTTC.